This is a list of T cell receptor beta chains from one sample in a study of T-cell reconstitution after alpha-beta-depleted transplantation in children. TCRdb passed the PCR reads through MiXCR, listing each CDR3 protein once. The table includes 600,000 to 700,000 distinct CDR3 sequences, 13% detected once. The material sequenced was PBMCs, taken before TCRalphabeta/CD19-depleted stem cell transplant. Every receptor here comes from a girl aged 2-10 years with congenital amegakaryocytic thrombocytopenia, due to receive a stem cell transplant. The CDR3 runs from the conserved cysteine through the conserved F or W. D genes are given only for firm matches.

j_call d_call v_call cdr3_aa
TRBJ2-7 . TRBV29-1 CSVALPGHFYEQYF
TRBJ2-7 . TRBV27 CASSFQPPPYEQYF
TRBJ2-5 . TRBV5-1 CASSVVRQVQETQYF
TRBJ2-1 TRBD1 TRBV5-1 CASSLGTEPYNEQFF
TRBJ2-2 . TRBV7-8 CASSSGLVTGELFF
TRBJ2-1 . TRBV29-1 CSVTGASRFGLNYNEQFF
TRBJ2-5 . TRBV12-3/TRBV12-4 CASGNRATKETQYF
TRBJ2-5 . TRBV10-2 CASSETGAGPIQETQYF
TRBJ2-5 . TRBV5-1 CASSSSETQYF
TRBJ1-3 . TRBV7-8 CASSLHSGNTIYF
TRBJ2-6 . TRBV5-1 CASSLQGWANVLTF
TRBJ2-3 . TRBV5-1 CASSLDPTRGSTDTQYF
TRBJ2-1 . TRBV20-1 CSARSGSQGRLEQFF
TRBJ2-3 TRBD2 TRBV20-1 CCAAPPSAASGTDTQYF
TRBJ1-1 . TRBV5-1 CASSLSPGTTEAFF
TRBJ1-2 TRBD1 TRBV29-1 CSVEDLLTGGGYTF
TRBJ1-6 . TRBV12-3/TRBV12-4 CASKDGASYYNSPLHF
TRBJ1-2 . TRBV7-6 CASSLGPLGYGYTF
TRBJ2-1 . TRBV2 CASSGYRPLEQFF
TRBJ2-2 . TRBV7-8 CASSPKVGHTGELFF
TRBJ2-1 TRBD2 TRBV5-1 CASSLLGGRAKLNEQFF
TRBJ2-5 . TRBV7-8 CASSHTSFQETQYF
TRBJ2-7 . TRBV12-3/TRBV12-4 CATLSYEQYF
TRBJ2-7 . TRBV7-2 CASSFYLTRRDHYEQYF
TRBJ1-5 . TRBV19 CASSTVGGSNQPQHF
TRBJ2-7 TRBD2 TRBV20-1 CSAIPLAGGRDEQYF